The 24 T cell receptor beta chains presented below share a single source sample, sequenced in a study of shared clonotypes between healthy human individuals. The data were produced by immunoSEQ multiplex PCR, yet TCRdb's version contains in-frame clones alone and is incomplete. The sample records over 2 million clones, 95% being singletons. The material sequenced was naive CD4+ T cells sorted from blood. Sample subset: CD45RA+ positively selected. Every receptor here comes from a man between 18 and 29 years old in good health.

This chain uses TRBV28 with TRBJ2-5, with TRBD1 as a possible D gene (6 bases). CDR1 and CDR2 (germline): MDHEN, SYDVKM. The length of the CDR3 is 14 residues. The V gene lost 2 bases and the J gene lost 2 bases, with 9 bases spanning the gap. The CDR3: CASSLPDSQETQYF. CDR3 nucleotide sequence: TGTGCCAGCAGTTTACCGGACAGTCAAGAGACCCAGTACTTC.

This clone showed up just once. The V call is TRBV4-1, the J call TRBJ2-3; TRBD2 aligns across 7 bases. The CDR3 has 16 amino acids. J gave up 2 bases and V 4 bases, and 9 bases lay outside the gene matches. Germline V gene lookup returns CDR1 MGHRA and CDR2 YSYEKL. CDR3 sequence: CASSPPRRLATDTQYF. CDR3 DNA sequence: TGCGCCAGCAGCCCTCCGCGGAGACTAGCCACAGATACGCAGTATTTT.

The CDR3 coding sequence is TGCGCCAGCAGCCAAATCGGGGCCAATTCACCCCTCCACTTT. It codes for CASSQIGANSPLHF. V is TRBV4-3 and J is TRBJ1-6; maybe TRBD1 (5 bases). This CDR3 contains 14 residues. CDR1 is LGHNA, CDR2 YSLEER, per germline. Trimming pared 2 bases from V and 7 bases from J, leaving 9 bases between.

The CDR3 region has the DNA TGCGCCAGCAGCCAACCACCGGGAGCGGGTACGAGCGGTGAGCAGTTCTTC. Translating it yields CASSQPPGAGTSGEQFF. V and J are TRBV4-1 and TRBJ2-1, with TRBD2 as a possible D gene (6 bases). Trimming took off 2 bases at V and 9 bases at J, with 23 bases between the two ends. This CDR3 has 17 amino acids. Germline V gives CDR1 MGHRA, CDR2 YSYEKL.

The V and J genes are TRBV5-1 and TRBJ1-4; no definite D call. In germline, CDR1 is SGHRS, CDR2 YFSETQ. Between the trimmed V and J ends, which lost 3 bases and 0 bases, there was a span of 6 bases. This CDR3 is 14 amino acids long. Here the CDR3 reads CASSSIATNEKLFF. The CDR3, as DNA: TGCGCCAGCAGCTCTATCGCAACTAATGAAAAACTGTTTTTT. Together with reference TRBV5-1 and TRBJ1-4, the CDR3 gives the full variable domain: KAGVTQTPRYLIKTRGQQVTLSCSPISGHRSVSWYQQTPGQGLQFLFEYFSETQRNKGNFPGRFSGRQFSNSRSEMNVSTLELGDSALYLCASSSIATNEKLFFGSGTQLSVL.

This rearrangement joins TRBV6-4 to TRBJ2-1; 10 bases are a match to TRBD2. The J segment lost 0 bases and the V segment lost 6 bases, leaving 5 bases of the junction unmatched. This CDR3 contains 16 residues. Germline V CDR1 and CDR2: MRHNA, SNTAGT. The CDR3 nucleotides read TGTGCCAGCAGCCGACTAGCGGGTAACTCCTACAATGAGCAGTTCTTC. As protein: CASSRLAGNSYNEQFF.

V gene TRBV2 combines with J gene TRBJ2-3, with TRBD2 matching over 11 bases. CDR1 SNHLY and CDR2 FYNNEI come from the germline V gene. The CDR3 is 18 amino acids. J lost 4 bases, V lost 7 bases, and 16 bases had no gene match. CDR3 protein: CASTMGMTSGDFPDTQYF. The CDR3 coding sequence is TGTGCCAGCACCATGGGTATGACTAGCGGGGATTTCCCAGATACGCAGTATTTT.

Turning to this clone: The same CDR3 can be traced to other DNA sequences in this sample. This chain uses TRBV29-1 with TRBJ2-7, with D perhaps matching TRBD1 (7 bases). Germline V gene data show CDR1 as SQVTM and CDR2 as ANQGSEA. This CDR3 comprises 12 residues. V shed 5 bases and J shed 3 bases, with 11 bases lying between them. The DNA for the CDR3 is TGCAGCGTTAGACAGGGACTCTACGAGCAGTACTTC. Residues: CSVRQGLYEQYF.

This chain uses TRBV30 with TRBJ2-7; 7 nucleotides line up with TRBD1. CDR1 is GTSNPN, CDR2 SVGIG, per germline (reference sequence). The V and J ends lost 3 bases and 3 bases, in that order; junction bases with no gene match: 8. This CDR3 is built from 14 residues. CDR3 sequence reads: CAWRRQGKDYEQYF. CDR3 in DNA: TGTGCCTGGAGGAGACAGGGTAAGGACTACGAGCAGTACTTC.

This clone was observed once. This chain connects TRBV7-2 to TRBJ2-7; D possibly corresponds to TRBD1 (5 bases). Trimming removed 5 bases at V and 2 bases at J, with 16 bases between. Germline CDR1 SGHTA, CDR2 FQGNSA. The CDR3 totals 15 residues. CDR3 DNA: TGTGCCAGCAGCACCCAAAGACAGTCTCCCTACGAGCAGTACTTC. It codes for CASSTQRQSPYEQYF.

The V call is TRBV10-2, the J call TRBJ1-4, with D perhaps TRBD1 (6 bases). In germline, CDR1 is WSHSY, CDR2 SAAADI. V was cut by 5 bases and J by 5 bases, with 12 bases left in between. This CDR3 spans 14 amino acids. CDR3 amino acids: CASSSDRSNEKLFF. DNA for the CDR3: TGCGCCAGCAGTTCAGACAGGTCCAATGAAAAACTGTTTTTT.

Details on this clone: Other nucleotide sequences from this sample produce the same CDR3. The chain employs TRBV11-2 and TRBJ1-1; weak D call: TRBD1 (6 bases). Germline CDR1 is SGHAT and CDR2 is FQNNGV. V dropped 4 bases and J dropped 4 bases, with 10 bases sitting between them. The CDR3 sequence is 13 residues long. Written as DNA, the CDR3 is TGTGCCAGCAGCTCACAGGGAGGCACTGAAGCTTTCTTT. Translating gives CASSSQGGTEAFF.

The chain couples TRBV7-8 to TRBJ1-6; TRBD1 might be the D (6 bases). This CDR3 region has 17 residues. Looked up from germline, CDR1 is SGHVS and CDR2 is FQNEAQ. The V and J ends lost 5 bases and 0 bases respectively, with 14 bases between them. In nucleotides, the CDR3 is TGTGCCAGCAGCCTAGAACAGGGAAGCTCCTATAATTCACCCCTCCACTTT. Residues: CASSLEQGSSYNSPLHF.

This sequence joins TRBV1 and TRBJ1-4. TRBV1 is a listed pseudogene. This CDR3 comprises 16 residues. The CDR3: CTSSQVEDGTNEKLFF. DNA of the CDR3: TGCACCAGCAGCCAAGTAGAGGACGGAACTAATGAAAAACTGTTTTTT.

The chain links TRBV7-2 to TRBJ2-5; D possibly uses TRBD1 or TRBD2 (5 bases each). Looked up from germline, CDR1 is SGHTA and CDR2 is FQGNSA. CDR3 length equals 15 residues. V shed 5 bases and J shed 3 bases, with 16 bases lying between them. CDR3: CASSVTGTYKETQYF. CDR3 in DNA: TGTGCCAGCAGCGTAACCGGGACCTATAAAGAGACCCAGTACTTC.

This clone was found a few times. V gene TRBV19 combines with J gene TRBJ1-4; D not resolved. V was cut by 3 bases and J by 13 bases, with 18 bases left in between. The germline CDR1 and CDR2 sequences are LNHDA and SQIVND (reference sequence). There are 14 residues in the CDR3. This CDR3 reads CASSIDGETRVLFF. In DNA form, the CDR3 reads TGTGCCAGTAGTATCGATGGAGAGACGCGGGTACTGTTTTTT.

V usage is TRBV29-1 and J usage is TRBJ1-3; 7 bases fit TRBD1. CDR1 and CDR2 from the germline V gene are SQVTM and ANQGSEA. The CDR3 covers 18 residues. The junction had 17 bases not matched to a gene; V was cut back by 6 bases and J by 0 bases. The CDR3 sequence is CSVTYGDRLKSSGNTIYF. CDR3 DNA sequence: TGCAGCGTCACGTACGGGGACAGACTAAAAAGCTCTGGAAACACCATATATTTT.

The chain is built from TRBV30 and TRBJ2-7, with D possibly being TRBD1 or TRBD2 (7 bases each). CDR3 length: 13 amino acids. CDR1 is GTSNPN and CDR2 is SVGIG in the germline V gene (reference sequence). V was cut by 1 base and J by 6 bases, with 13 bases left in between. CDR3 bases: TGTGCCTGGAGTGCCTTCAGGGGGGGCGAGCAGTACTTC. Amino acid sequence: CAWSAFRGGEQYF.

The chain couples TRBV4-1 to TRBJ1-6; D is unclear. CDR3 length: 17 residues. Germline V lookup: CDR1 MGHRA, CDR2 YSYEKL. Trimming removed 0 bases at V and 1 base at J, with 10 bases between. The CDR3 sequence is CASSQEVTQSYNSPLHF. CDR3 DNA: TGCGCCAGCAGCCAAGAGGTGACCCAATCCTATAATTCACCCCTCCACTTT.

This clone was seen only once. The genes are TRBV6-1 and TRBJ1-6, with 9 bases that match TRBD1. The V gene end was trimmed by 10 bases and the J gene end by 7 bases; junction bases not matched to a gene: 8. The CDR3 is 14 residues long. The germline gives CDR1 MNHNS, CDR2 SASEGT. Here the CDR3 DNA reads TGTGCCACGTCGAGGGGACAGGGAAATTCACCCCTCCACTTT. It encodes CATSRGQGNSPLHF.

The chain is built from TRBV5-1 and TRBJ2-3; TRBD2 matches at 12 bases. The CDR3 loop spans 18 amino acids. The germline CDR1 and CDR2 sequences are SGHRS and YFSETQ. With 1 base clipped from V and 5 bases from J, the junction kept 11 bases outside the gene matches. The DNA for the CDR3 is TGCGCCAGCAGCTTGTTATTGTCTAGCGGGGGGGTACAAGATACGCAGTATTTT. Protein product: CASSLLLSSGGVQDTQYF.

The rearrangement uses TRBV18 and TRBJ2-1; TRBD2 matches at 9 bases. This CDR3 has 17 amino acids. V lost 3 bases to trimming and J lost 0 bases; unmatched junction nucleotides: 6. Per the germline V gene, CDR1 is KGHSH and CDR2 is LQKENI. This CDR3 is CASSPETSGPSYNEQFF. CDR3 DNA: TGTGCCAGCTCACCCGAGACTAGCGGACCCTCCTACAATGAGCAGTTCTTC.

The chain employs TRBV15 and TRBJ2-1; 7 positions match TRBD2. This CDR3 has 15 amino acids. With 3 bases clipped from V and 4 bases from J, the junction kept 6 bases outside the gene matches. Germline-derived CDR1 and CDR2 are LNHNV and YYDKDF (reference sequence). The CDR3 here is CATSRLEREYNEQFF. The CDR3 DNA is TGTGCCACCAGCAGGCTGGAGCGGGAATACAATGAGCAGTTCTTC.

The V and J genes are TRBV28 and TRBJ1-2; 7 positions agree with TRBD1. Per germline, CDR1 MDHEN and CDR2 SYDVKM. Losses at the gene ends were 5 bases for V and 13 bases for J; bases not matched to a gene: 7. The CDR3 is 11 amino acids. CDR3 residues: CASSTTGAVTF. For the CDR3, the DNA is TGTGCCAGCAGTACAACAGGGGCCGTCACCTTC.